This T cell receptor beta chain was recovered during a study of CD8+ T cells in alopecia areata listed by TCRdb under 2018. Broadly, across the study: To study T cell clonal expansion in alopecia areata, the researchers applied high-throughput TCRbeta sequencing to both the C3H/HeJ mouse model and human patients. In humans, TCRbeta sequencing was performed on scalp tissue and on sorted CD4+ and CD8+ peripheral blood T cells from healthy controls and from patients with patchy or totalis/universalis alopecia areata. Scalp clonality was compared among normal scalp (n=4), patchy alopecia areata scalp (n=8), and alopecia totalis/universalis scalp (n=8). The RNA source kit depended on sample type: the PAXgene miRNA kit for fixed scalp, the miRNeasy kit for PBMCs, and the RNeasy kit for mouse skin. TCRbeta CDR3 regions were amplified by immunoSEQ multiplex PCR with 35 Vbeta forward and 13 Jbeta reverse primers. General conclusions and limits of the study: Compared with normal scalp, lesional scalp had higher clonality and more expanded CD8+ clones, particularly in alopecia totalis/universalis, a pattern that suggests antigenic drive. Shared TCR sequences between patients were less evident than in mice, which may be partly attributable to HLA diversity in the patient population. Resident alphabeta T cells in normal human skin are also sequenced, complicating scalp TCR repertoire analysis, unlike mouse skin dominated by gammadelta T cells.

CDR1 and CDR2 are drawn from the germline V gene: MGHRA, YSYEKL. Its CDR3 holds 15 amino acids, cysteine through phenylalanine. The DNA shown is the 45-base CDR3, in frame from base 1. V was cut back by 2 bases and J by 6 bases, leaving a gap of 16 bases between them. Libraries came from the immunoSEQ multiplex PCR assay. To provide template for TCR sequencing, every sample had RNA extracted and reverse transcribed into cDNA. First-strand cDNA was synthesized using SuperScript III with a 2:1 mix of oligo-dT and random hexamers. A synthetic immune receptor repertoire was used to assess amplification bias, and residual bias was removed computationally. Per the original workflow: Raw reads were preprocessed for error removal, and CDR3 was defined according to IMGT conventions as running from the conserved cysteine to phenylalanine. Clonality was calculated as 1 minus Shannon entropy normalized by log2 of the number of productive unique TCRs. CD4 or CD8 identity of scalp clones was inferred by cross-referencing scalp TCRbeta sequences with sorted blood CD4 and CD8 repertoires. In its TCRdb copy, this immuneACCESS table keeps in-frame sequences only and misses some clones. Where compared with another copy, unresolved V genes explain less than half of these, and the others have no known cause. The DNA was the basis for D and trimming; V, J and clone size are from that table. The table for this sample lists about 150,000 clones; 55% of them were counted only once. Around 4.8% of the sample is held by the ten biggest clonotypes.

Comment on this clone: The antigen this receptor binds is unknown. No clone much larger than this one lies a single base away; base qualities are absent.

After PBMCs were isolated by density centrifugation and stained for CD3, CD4 and CD8, a FACSAria was used to sort CD4+ and CD8+ T cells. Scalp biopsies and blood samples were provided by unaffected controls. The rearranged segments are TRBV4-1 and TRBJ1-2; the best D guess is TRBD1, with 5 bases matching. The source is a human donor in good health. The sample taken for sequencing was CD4+ T cells sorted from blood. The nucleotides read TGCGCCAGCAGCCAAATTCCGGGACCGGCCCATGGCTACACCTTC. The encoded protein is CASSQIPGPAHGYTF.